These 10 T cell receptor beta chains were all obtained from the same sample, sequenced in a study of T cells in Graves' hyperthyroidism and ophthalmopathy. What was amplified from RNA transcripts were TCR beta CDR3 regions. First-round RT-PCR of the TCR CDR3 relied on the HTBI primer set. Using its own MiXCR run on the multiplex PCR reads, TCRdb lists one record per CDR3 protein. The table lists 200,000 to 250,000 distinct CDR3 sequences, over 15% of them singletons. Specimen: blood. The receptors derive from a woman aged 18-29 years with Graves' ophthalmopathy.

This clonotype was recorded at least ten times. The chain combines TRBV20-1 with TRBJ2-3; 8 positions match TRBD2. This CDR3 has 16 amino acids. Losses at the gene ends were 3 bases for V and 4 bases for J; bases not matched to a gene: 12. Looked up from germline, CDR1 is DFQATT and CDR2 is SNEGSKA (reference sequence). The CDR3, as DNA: TGCAGTGCTAGTTTCACGCGGGGGGCCCGAGCAGATACGCAGTATTTT. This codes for CSASFTRGARADTQYF.

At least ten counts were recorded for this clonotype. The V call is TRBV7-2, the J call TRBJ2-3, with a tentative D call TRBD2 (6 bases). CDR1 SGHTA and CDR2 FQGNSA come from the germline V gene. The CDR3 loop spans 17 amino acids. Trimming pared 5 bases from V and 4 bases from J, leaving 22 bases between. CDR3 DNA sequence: TGTGCCAGCAGCCTCTTGTCATGGGTGGCGGGGTCAGATACGCAGTATTTT. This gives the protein CASSLLSWVAGSDTQYF.

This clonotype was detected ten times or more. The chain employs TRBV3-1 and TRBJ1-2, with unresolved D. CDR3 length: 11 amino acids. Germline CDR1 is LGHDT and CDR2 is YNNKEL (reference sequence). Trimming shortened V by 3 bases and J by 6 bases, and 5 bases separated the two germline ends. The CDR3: CASSQADGYTF. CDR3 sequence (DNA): TGTGCCAGCAGCCAGGCTGATGGCTACACCTTC.

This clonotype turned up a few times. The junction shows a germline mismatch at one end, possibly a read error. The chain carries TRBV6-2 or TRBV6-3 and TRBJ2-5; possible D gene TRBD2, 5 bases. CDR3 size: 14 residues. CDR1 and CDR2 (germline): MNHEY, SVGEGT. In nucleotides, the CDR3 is TGTGCCCGCAGTTACTCGATCGGGAAAGAGACCCAGTACTTC. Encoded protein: CARSYSIGKETQYF.

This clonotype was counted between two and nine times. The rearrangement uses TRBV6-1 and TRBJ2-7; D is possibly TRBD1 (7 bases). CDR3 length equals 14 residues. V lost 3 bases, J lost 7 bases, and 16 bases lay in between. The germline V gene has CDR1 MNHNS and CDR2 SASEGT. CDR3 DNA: TGTGCCAGCAGTGACCAGGAGGGGGCAAGGGAGCAGTACTTC. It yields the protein CASSDQEGAREQYF.

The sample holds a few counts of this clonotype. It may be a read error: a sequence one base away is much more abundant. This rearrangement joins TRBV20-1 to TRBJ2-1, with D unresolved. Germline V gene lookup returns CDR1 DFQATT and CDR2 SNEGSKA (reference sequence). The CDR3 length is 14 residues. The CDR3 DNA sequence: TGCAGTGCTAGTTCGTGGACCCTGGGGAATGAGCAGCTCTTC. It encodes CSASSWTLGNEQLF.

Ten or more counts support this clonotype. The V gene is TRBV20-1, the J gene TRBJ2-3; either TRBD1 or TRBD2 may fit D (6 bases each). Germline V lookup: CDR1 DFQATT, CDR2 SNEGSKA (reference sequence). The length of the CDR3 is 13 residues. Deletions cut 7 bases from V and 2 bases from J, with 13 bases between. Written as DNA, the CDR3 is TGCAGTGGGGGGGCGGAATTCACAGATACGCAGTATTTT. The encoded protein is CSGGAEFTDTQYF.

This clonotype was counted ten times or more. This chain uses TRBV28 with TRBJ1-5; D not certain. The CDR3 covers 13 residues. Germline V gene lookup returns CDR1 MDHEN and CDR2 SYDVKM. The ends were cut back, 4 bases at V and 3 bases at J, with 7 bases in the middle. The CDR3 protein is CASSWADNQPQHF. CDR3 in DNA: TGTGCCAGCAGTTGGGCAGACAATCAGCCCCAGCATTTT.

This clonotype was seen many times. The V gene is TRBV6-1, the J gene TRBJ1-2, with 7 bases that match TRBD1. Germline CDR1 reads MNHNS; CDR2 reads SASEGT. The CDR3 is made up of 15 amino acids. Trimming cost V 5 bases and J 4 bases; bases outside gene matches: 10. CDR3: CASSYAAGGVYGYTF. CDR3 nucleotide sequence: TGTGCCAGCAGTTACGCGGCAGGGGGTGTCTATGGCTACACCTTC.

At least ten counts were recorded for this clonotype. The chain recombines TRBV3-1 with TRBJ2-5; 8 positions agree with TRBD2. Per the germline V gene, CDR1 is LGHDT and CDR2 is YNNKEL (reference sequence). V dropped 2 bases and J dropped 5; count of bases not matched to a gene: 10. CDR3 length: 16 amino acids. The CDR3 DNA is TGTGCCAGCAGCCAAAGTGTCGGGAGGGGCATGGAGACCCAGTACTTC. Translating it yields CASSQSVGRGMETQYF.